This section outlines one TCR beta chain sequence together with its context. Its antigen remains unknown. The sample comes from a study of T cell repertoires in cytomegalovirus infection. Study context: CMV epitopes, recently identified HLA-C-restricted and well-studied HLA-B-restricted, were used. In public TCR beta signatures, there were indications of both CMV infection and matching HLA type. Whole-study findings and limits: Using cumulative public TCR beta family frequency, the authors identified those who carried CMV together with the relevant HLA. HLA-C-restricted CMV clonotypes gave the most frequent clonotype in two of eight donors.

Germline V gives CDR1 SGHNT, CDR2 YYREEE (reference sequence). The ends were cut back, 5 bases at V and 2 bases at J, with 12 bases in the middle. The CDR3 runs to 14 residues. TCRdb called the reads again in MiXCR, with one record for every CDR3 protein. The sample consists of approximately 590,000 distinct CDR3 sequences, approximately 40% of them appearing once. The receptor was derived from a human donor in good health (CMV status not recorded). Some clones in this sample may be carry-over from other donors' samples. Source: cultured PBMCs, taken from culture after CMV antigen stimulation. This chain uses TRBV5-4 with TRBJ2-3; D possibly uses TRBD1 or TRBD2 (6 bases each). In nucleotides, the CDR3 is TGTGCCAGCAGGCGGGACACTTACACAGATACGCAGTATTTT. This translates into CASRRDTYTDTQYF.